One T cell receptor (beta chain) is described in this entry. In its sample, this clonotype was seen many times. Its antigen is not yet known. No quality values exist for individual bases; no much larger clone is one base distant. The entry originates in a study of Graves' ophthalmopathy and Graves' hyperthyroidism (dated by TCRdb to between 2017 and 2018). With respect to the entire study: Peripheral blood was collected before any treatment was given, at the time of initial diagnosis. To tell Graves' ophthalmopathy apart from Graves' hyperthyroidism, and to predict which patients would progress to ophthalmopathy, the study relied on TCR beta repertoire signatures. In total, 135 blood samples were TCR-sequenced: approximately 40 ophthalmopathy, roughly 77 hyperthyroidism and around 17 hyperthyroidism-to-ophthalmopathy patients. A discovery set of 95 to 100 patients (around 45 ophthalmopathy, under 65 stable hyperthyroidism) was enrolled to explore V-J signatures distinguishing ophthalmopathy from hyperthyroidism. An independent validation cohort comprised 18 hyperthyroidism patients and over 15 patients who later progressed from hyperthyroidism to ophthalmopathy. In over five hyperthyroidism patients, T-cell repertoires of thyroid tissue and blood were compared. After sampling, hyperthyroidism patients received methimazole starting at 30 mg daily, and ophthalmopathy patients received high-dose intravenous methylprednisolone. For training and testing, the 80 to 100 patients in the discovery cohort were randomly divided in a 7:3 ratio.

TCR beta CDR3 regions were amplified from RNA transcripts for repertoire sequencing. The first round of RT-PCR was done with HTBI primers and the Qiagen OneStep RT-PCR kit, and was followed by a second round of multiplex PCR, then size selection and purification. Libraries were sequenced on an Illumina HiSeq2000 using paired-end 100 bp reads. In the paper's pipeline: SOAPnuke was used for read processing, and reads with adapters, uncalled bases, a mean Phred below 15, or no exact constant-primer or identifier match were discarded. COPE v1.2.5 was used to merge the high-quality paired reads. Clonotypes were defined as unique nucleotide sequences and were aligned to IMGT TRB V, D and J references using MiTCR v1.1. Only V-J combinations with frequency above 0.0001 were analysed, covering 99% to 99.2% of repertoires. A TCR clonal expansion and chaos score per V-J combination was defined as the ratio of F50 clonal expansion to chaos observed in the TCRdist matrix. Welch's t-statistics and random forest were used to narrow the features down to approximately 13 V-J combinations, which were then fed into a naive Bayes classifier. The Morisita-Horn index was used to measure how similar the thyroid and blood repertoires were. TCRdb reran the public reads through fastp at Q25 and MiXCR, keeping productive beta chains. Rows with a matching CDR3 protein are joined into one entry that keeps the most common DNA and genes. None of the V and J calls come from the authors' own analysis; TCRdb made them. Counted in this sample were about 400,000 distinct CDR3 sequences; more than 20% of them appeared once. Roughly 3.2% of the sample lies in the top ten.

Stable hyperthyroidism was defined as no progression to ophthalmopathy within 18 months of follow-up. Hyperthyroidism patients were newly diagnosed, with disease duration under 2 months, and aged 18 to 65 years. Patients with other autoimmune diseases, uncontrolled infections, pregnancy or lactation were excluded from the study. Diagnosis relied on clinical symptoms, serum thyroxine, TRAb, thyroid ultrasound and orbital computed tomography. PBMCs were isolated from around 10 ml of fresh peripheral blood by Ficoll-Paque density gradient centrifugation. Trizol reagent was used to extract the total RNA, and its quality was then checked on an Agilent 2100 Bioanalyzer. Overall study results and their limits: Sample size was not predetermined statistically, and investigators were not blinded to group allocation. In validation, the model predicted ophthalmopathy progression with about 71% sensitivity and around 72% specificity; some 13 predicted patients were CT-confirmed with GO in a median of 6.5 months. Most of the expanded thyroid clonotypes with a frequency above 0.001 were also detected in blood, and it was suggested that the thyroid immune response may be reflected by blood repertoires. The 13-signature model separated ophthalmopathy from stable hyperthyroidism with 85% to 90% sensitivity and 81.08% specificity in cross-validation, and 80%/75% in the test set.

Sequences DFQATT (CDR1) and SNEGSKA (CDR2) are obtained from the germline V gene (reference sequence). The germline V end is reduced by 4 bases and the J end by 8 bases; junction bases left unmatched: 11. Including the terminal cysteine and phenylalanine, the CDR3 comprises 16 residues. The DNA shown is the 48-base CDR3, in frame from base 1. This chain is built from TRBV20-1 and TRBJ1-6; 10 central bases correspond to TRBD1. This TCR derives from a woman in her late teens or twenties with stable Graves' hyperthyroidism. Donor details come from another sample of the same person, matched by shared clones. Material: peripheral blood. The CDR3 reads CSAIRVLTGGDSPLHF. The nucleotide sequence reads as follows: TGCAGTGCTATAAGGGTGTTGACAGGGGGCGATTCACCCCTCCACTTT.